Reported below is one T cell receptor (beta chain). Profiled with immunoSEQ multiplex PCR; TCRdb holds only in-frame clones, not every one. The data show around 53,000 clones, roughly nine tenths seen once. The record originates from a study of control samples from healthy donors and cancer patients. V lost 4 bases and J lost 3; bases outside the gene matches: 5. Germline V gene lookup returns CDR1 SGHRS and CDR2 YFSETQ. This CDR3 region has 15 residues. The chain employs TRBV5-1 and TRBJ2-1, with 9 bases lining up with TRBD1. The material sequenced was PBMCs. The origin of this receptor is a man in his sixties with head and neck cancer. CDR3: CASSRMTGGYNEQFF. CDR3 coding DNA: TGCGCCAGCAGCCGAATGACAGGGGGCTACAATGAGCAGTTCTTC.